The 15 T cell receptor beta chains given below trace back to one sample, sequenced in a study of blood T cell repertoires in COVID-19. Measured with immunoSEQ multiplex PCR; TCRdb has only the in-frame clones, and not every one. Here the sample spans 150,000 to 200,000 clones, 80% to 85% being singletons. The sample comprised peripheral blood. Receptor source: a woman in her 70s with COVID-19, enrolled during active disease.

The J gene is TRBJ1-5, the V gene TRBV15; D is undetermined. Germline-derived CDR1 and CDR2 are LNHNV and YYDKDF (reference sequence). Trimming removed 1 base at V and 2 bases at J, with 9 bases between. The CDR3 runs to 15 residues. The DNA for the CDR3 is TGTGCCACCAGCAGAGGAGGGTCAGGCAATCAGCCCCAGCATTTT. Its translation is CATSRGGSGNQPQHF.

CDR3 coding DNA: TGTGCCAGCAGCCCCGGGGGTGAGGATGGCTACACCTTC. The encoded protein is CASSPGGEDGYTF. V and J are TRBV28 and TRBJ1-2; possibly TRBD1 for D (5 bases). The V gene's germline CDR1 is MDHEN and CDR2 SYDVKM. Trimming removed 6 bases at V and 6 bases at J, with 14 bases between. CDR3 length equals 13 residues.

The chain employs TRBV27 and TRBJ2-4; D is unresolved. The germline V gene encodes CDR1 MNHEY and CDR2 SMNVEV (reference sequence). Deletions cut 2 bases from V and 0 bases from J, with 8 bases between. The CDR3 spans 15 residues. The CDR3 DNA reads TGTGCCAGCAGTTTAGCCTATGCAGCCAAAAACATTCAGTACTTC. It translates to CASSLAYAAKNIQYF.

The rearrangement joins TRBV14 to TRBJ1-1; a weak D match, TRBD1 (5 bases). The germline V gene has CDR1 SGHDN and CDR2 FVKESK. CDR3 length equals 15 residues. V dropped 4 bases and J dropped 0 bases, with 12 bases sitting between them. The chain's CDR3 is CASSLGGTLNTEAFF. CDR3 DNA sequence: TGTGCCAGCAGCCTGGGGGGGACCTTGAACACTGAAGCTTTCTTT.

This clone was seen a handful of times. The chain employs TRBV21-1 and TRBJ1-6. TRBV21-1 is reported as a pseudogene. The CDR3 extends over 18 amino acids. CDR3 sequence reads: CASSKEPHKALRDSPLHF. CDR3 sequence (DNA): TGTGCCAGCAGCAAAGAGCCCCACAAGGCCCTCCGGGATTCACCCCTCCACTTT.

This chain connects TRBV7-8 to TRBJ2-3, with D possibly being TRBD2 (6 bases). The CDR3 is 18 residues long. The germline V gene encodes CDR1 SGHVS and CDR2 FQNEAQ. V dropped 2 bases and J dropped 8 bases, with 26 bases sitting between them. The CDR3 region is CASSLTWAGPQHPPTQYF. The CDR3 DNA is TGTGCCAGCAGCTTAACTTGGGCGGGACCCCAACACCCCCCTACGCAGTATTTT.

The chain joins TRBV3-1 (or the pseudogene TRBV3-2) to TRBJ1-2; possibly TRBD1 for D (5 bases). There are 14 residues in the CDR3. From germline, CDR1 is LGHDT and CDR2 YNNKEL (reference sequence). The germline V and J ends were trimmed by 0 bases and 4 bases, with 9 bases remaining between them. The CDR3 nucleotides are TGTGCCAGCAGCCAAGACAGGGAGGCCTATGGCTACACCTTC. It codes for CASSQDREAYGYTF.

V and J are TRBV2 and TRBJ2-3; 8 bases match TRBD2. The CDR3 consists of 16 residues. CDR1 is SNHLY and CDR2 is FYNNEI in the germline V gene. Trimming took 3 bases from V and 1 from J; bases not matched to a gene: 6. The CDR3 here is CASSEFLAGRTDTQYF. The DNA for the CDR3 is TGTGCCAGCAGTGAGTTCTTAGCGGGGCGCACAGATACGCAGTATTTT. The full variable domain, rest sourced from reference TRBV2 and TRBJ2-3, is EPEVTQTPSHQVTQMGQEVILRCVPISNHLYFYWYRQILGQKVEFLVSFYNNEISEKSEIFDDQFSVERPDGSNFTLKIRSTKLEDSAMYFCASSEFLAGRTDTQYFGPGTRLTVL.

The chain carries TRBV30 and TRBJ2-5; 7 positions match TRBD1. Trimming cost V 2 bases and J 4 bases; bases outside gene matches: 10. Per the germline V gene, CDR1 is GTSNPN and CDR2 is SVGIG (reference sequence). This CDR3 contains 15 residues. CDR3 DNA: TGTGCCTGGAGTAAGGGGGCGACCCGGGGAGAGACCCAGTACTTC. It yields the protein CAWSKGATRGETQYF.

This chain joins TRBV28 and TRBJ1-5; 7 nucleotides agree with TRBD1. This CDR3 is built from 18 residues. V shed 4 bases, J shed 0 bases, and the junction held 12 bases outside the gene matches. The germline V gene has CDR1 MDHEN and CDR2 SYDVKM. The DNA for the CDR3 is TGTGCCAGCAGTTCACCCCTGGACAGGAAGAATAGCAATCAGCCCCAGCATTTT. Translation gives CASSSPLDRKNSNQPQHF.

About this clone itself: The sample contains more than one DNA sequence encoding this CDR3. This chain joins TRBV5-1 and TRBJ1-3, with D tentatively TRBD1 (6 bases). Germline V lookup: CDR1 SGHRS, CDR2 YFSETQ. The CDR3 has 15 residues. Trimming left V 7 bases short and J 6 bases short, with 20 bases between. CDR3 loop: CASRKDSLNQNTIYF. The CDR3 coding sequence is TGCGCCAGCCGAAAGGACAGCCTTAATCAAAACACCATATATTTT.

Of note for this clone: A much larger clone is a single base away; this may be a read error. The chain links TRBV2 to TRBJ2-1, with D tentatively TRBD1 (5 bases). Germline CDR1 is SNHLY and CDR2 is FYNNEI. Trimming cost V 4 bases and J 4 bases, with 8 bases left between them. The length of the CDR3 is 13 residues. CDR3 bases: TGTGCCAGCAGTGGACAGCTTTACAATGAGCAGTTCTTC. Its translation: CASSGQLYNEQFF.

The chain recombines TRBV12-3 or TRBV12-4 with TRBJ1-5; 7 positions agree with TRBD1. V lost 5 bases and J lost 6; bases outside the gene matches: 1. The CDR3 is 12 amino acids. CDR3 coding DNA: TGTGCCAGCAGTGACAGGGCTCAGCCCCAGCATTTT. This sequence encodes CASSDRAQPQHF.

This clone was picked up one time. This chain joins TRBV18 and TRBJ1-2, with D unresolved. CDR1 is KGHSH and CDR2 is LQKENI in the germline V gene. CDR3 size: 13 residues. The V end lost 3 bases, the J end lost 4 bases, and 9 bases lay between the germline ends. The CDR3 sequence is CASSPPGTYGYTF. The CDR3 DNA follows: TGTGCCAGCTCACCGCCGGGAACCTATGGCTACACCTTC.

This clone showed up just once. The J gene is TRBJ2-1, the V gene TRBV30, with D possibly being TRBD2 (7 bases). The V gene's germline CDR1 is GTSNPN and CDR2 SVGIG (reference sequence). The CDR3 is 10 amino acids. V was cut by 8 bases and J by 14 bases, with 16 bases left in between. The CDR3, as DNA: TGTGCCGCGGGGGCACTGGAGGAGTTCTTC. Translating it yields CAAGALEEFF.